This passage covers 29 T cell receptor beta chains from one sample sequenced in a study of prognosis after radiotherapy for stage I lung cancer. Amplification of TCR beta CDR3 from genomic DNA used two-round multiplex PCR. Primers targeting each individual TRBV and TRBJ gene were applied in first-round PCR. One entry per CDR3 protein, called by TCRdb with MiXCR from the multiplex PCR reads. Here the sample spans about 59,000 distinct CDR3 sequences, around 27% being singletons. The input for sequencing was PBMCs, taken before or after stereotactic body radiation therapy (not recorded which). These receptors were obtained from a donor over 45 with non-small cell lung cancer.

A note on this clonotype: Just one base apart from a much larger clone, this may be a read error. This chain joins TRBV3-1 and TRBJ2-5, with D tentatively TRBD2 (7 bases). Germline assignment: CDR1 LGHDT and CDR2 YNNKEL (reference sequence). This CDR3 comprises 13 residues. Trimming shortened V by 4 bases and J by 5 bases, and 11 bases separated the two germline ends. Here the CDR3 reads CASSRGGHETQYF. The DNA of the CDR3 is TGTGCCAGCAGCCGGGGGGGGCACGAGACCCAGTACTTC.

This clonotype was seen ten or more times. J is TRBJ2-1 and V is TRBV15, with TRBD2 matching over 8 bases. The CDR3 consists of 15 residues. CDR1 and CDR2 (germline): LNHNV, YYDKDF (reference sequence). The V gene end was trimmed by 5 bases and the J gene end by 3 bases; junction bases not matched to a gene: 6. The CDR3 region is CATSGKRGNYNEQFF. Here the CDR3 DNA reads TGTGCCACCAGCGGGAAGCGGGGGAACTACAATGAGCAGTTCTTC.

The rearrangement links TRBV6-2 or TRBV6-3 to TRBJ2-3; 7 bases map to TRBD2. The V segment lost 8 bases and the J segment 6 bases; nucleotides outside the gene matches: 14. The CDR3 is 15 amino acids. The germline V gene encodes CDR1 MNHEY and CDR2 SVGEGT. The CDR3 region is CASREGAGRADTQYF. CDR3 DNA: TGTGCCAGCCGTGAAGGAGCGGGAAGGGCGGATACGCAGTATTTT.

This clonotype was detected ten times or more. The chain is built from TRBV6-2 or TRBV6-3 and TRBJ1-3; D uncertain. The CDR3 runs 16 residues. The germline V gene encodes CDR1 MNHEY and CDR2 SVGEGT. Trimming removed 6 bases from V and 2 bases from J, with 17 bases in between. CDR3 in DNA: TGTGCCAGCAGAATCGGGTCAAACAGAGCTGGAAACACCATATATTTT. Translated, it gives CASRIGSNRAGNTIYF.

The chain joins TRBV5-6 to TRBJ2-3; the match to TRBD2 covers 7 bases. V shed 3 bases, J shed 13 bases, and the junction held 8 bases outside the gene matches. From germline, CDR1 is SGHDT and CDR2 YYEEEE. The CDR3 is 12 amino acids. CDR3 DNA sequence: TGTGCCAGCAGCTGGGAGGGGACCGGGGAGTATTTT. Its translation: CASSWEGTGEYF.

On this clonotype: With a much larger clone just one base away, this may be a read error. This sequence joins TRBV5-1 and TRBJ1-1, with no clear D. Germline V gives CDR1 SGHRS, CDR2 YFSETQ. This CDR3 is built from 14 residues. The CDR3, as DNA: TGCGCCAGCAGCTCGTCCCAAGGGTCTGCTGAAGCTATCTTT. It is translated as CASSSSQGSAEAIF.

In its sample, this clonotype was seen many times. CDR3 in DNA: TGTGCCAGCAGCACCCAAGGGGGGGAAGAGACCCAGTACTTC. It is translated as CASSTQGGEETQYF. V is TRBV9 and J is TRBJ2-5; D may be TRBD2 (7 bases). Germline-derived CDR1 and CDR2 are SGDLS and YYNGEE. The CDR3 spans 14 residues. Trimming took 4 bases from V and 3 from J, leaving 13 bases between them.

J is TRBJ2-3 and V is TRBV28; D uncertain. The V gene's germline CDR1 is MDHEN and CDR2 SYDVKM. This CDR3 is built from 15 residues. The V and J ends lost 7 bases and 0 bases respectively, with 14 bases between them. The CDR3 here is CASKLVATSTDTQYF. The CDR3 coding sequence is TGTGCCAGCAAATTGGTGGCCACCAGCACAGATACGCAGTATTTT.

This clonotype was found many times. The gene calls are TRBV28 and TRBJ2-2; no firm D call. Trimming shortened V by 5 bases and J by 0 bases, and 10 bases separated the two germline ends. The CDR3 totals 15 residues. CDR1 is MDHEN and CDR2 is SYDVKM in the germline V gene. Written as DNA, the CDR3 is TGTGCCAGCAGTCGGCGGACCGCGAACACCGGGGAGCTGTTTTTT. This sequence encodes CASSRRTANTGELFF.

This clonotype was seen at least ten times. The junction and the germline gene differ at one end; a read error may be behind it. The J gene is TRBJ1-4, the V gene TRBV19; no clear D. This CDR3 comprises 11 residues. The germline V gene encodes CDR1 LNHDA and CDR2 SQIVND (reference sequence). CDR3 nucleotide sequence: TGTGCCAGTACCGCGAGATTTCAGATTCTTTTT. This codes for CASTARFQILF.

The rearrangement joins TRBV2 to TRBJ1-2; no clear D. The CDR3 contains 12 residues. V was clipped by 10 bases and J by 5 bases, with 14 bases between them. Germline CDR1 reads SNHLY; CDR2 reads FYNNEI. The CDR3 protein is CATSTLEYGYTF. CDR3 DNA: TGTGCCACCTCGACATTGGAATATGGCTACACCTTC. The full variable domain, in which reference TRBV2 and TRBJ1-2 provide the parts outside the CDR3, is EPEVTQTPSHQVTQMGQEVILRCVPISNHLYFYWYRQILGQKVEFLVSFYNNEISEKSEIFDDQFSVERPDGSNFTLKIRSTKLEDSAMYFCATSTLEYGYTFGSGTRLTVV.

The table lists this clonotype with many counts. The CDR3 sequence is CASRRDRGREKLFF. The CDR3 DNA is TGTGCCAGCAGACGGGACAGGGGGCGTGAAAAACTGTTTTTT. The chain is built from TRBV6-1 and TRBJ1-4, with 12 bases aligning to TRBD1. The J segment lost 7 bases and the V segment lost 6 bases, leaving 3 bases of the junction unmatched. CDR3 length: 14 amino acids. The germline CDR1 and CDR2 sequences are MNHNS and SASEGT.

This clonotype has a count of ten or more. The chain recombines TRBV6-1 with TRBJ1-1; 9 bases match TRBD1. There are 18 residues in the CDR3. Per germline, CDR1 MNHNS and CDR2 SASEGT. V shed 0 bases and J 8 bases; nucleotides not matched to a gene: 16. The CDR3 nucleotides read TGTGCCAGCAGTGAAGCCCAGTTGACAGGGGGTAGGGCAGCAGAAGCTTTCTTT. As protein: CASSEAQLTGGRAAEAFF.

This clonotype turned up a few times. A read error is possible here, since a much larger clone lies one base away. The DNA for the CDR3 is TGTGCCAGCAGTTCTTGGACAGAAATGGACACTGAAGCTTTCTTT. Its protein is CASSSWTEMDTEAFF. The J gene is TRBJ1-1, the V gene TRBV6-5, with D possibly matching TRBD1 (6 bases). The CDR3 length is 15 residues. The ends were cut back, 4 bases at V and 3 bases at J, with 15 bases in the middle. Germline V gives CDR1 MNHEY, CDR2 SVGAGI.

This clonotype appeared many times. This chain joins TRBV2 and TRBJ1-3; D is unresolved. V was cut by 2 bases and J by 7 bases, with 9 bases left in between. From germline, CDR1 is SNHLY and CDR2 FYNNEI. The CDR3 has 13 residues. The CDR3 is CASSETHGNTIYF. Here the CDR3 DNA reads TGTGCCAGCAGTGAAACTCACGGGAACACCATATATTTT.

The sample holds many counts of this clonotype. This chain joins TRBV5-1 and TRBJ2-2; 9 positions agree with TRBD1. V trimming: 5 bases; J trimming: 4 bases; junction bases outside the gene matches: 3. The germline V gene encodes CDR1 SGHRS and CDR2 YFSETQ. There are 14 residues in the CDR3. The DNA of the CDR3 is TGCGCCAGCAGACGGGACAGGGCCACCGGGGAGCTGTTTTTT. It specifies CASRRDRATGELFF.

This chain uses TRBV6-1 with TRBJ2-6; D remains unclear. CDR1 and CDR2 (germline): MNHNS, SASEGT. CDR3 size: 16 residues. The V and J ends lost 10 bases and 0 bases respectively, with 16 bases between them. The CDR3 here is CAKAFTKFSGANVLTF. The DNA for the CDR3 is TGTGCCAAAGCGTTCACGAAGTTCTCTGGGGCCAACGTCCTGACTTTC.

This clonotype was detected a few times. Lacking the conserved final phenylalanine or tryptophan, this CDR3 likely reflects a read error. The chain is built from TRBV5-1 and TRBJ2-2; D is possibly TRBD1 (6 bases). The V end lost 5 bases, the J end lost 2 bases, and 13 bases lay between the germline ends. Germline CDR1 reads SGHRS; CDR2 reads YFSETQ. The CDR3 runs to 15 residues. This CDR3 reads CASRGGGLNTGELFL. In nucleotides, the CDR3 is TGCGCCAGCAGGGGTGGGGGCCTAAACACCGGGGAGCTGTTTCTT.

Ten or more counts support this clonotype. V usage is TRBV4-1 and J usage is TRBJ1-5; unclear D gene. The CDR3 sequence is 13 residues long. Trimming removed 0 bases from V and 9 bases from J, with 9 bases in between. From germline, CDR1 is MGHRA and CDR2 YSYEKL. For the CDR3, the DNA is TGCGCCAGCAGCCAAGACCAGTGGCGGCCCCAGCATTTT. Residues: CASSQDQWRPQHF.

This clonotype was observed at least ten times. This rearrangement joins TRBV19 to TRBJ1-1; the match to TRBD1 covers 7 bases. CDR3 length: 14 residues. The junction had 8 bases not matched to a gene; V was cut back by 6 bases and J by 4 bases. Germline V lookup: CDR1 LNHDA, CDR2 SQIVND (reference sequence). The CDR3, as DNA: TGTGCCAGTAGCCGACAGGGCCCGGGCACTGAAGCTTTCTTT. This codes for CASSRQGPGTEAFF.

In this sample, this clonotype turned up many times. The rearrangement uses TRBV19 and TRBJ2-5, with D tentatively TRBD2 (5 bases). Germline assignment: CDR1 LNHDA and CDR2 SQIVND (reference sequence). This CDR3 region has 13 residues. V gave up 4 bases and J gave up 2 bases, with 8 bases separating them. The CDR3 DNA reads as TGTGCCAGTAGTAGAGGGATGCAAGAGACCCAGTACTTC. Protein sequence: CASSRGMQETQYF.

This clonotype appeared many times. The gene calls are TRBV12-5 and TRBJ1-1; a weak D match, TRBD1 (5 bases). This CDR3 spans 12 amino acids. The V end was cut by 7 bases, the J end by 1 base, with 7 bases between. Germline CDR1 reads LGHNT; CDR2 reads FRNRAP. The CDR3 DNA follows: TGTGCTAGTGCCCAGGGGAACACTGAAGCTTTCTTT. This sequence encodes CASAQGNTEAFF.

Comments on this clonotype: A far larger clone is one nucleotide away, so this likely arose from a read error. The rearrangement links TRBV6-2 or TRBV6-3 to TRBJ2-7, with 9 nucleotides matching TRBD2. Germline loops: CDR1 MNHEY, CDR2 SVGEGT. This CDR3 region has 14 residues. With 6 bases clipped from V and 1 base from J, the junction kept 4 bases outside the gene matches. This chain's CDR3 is CASSLAGLSYEQYF. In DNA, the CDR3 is TGTGCCAGCAGCCTAGCGGGGCTATCCTACGAGCAGTACTTC.

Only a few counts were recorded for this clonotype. As DNA, the CDR3 is TGTGCCAGCAGCTTATGGTCGTCGCTACAGGGGGAGGAGACCCAGTACTTC. This translates into CASSLWSSLQGEETQYF. V is TRBV7-2 and J is TRBJ2-5, with 8 bases aligning to TRBD1. The CDR3 is 17 residues long. Germline loops: CDR1 SGHTA, CDR2 FQGNSA. V lost 2 bases and J lost 5; bases outside the gene matches: 13.

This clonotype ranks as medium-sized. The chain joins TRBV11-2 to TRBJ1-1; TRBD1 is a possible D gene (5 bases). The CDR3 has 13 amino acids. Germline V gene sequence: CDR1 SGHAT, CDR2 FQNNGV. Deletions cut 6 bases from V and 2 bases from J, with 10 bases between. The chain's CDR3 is CASSLGGNTEAFF. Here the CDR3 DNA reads TGTGCCAGCAGTTTGGGGGGAAACACTGAAGCTTTCTTT. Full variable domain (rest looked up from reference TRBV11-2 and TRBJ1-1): EAGVAQSPRYKIIEKRQSVAFWCNPISGHATLYWYQQILGQGPKLLIQFQNNGVVDDSQLPKDRFSAERLKGVDSTLKIQPAKLEDSAVYLCASSLGGNTEAFFGQGTRLTVV.

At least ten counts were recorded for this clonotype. CDR3 bases: TGTGCCAGCAGTGATGAGAGGTTCACTGAAGCTTTCTTT. This encodes CASSDERFTEAFF. The chain uses TRBV6-2 or TRBV6-3 and TRBJ1-1, with D unclear. Trimming stripped 5 bases from V and 4 bases from J, with 11 bases between. From germline, CDR1 is MNHEY and CDR2 SVGEGT. The CDR3 consists of 13 residues.

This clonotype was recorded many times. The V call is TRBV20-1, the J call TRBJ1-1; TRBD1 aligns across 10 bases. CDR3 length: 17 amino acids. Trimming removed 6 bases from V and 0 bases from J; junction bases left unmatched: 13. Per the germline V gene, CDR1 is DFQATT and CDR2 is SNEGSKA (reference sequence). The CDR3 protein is CSASVGTGASLNTEAFF. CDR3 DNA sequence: TGCAGTGCGTCCGTTGGGACAGGGGCTTCCCTGAACACTGAAGCTTTCTTT.

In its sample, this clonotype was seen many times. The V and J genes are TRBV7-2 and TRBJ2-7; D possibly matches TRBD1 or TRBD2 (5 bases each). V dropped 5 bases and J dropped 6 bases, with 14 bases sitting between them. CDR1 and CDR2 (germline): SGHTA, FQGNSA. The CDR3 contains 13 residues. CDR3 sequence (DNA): TGTGCCAGCAGCACCAGGGAGATGGGCGAGCAGTACTTC. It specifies CASSTREMGEQYF.

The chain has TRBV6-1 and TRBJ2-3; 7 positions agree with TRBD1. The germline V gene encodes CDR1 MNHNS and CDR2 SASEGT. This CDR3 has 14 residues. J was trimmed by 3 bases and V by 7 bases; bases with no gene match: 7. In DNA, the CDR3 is TGTGCCAGCATACTCCAGGGGGTTACAGATACGCAGTATTTT. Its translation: CASILQGVTDTQYF.